This TCR beta chain was sequenced in a study of shared clonotypes between healthy human individuals. The overall study: Two women and a few men aged 18 to 49 served as donors.

Only one count was recorded for this clone. As yet, its antigen is unknown. CD8 cells regarded as naive lacked CD45RO, were positively chosen for CCR7, and omitted terminally differentiated effector memory CD45RA+ cells. Those who donated, Caucasian adults without exception, all lived in Nashville, Tennessee. Study conclusions and caveats: Among non-shared clonotypes, generation probabilities were lower than among those shared by all four donors.

Generated by immunoSEQ multiplex PCR, the TCRdb table keeps only in-frame clones and is missing some. The repertoire includes around 700,000 clones, 92% of them detected once, and about 24% sits in the top ten. CDR3 length: 13 amino acids. Germline V lookup: CDR1 SQVTM, CDR2 ANQGSEA. Trimming removed 7 bases at V and 8 bases at J, with 18 bases between. The genes are TRBV29-1 and TRBJ2-1; D is possibly TRBD2 (7 bases). Sequencing was carried out using naive CD8+ T cells sorted from blood. The TCR sequence derives from a man aged 25 to 40 in good health. The CDR3 nucleotides read TGCAGCGCTGCCCCTGAGGGGGGGTATGAGCAGTTCTTC. Translating it yields CSAAPEGGYEQFF.